These T cell receptor beta chains were read from a single sample in a study of shared clonotypes between healthy human individuals. TCRdb keeps only in-frame clones here, not all; method: immunoSEQ multiplex PCR. The table lists about 2.4 million clones, 90% to 95% of them singletons. Material: naive CD4+ T cells from PBMCs. The source is a man aged 18 to 30 in good health. Some clones in this sample may be carry-over from other donors' samples. The CDR3 runs from the conserved cysteine through the conserved F or W. D genes are given only for firm matches. Size tells how often a clone was seen (once, few, many) or the class of an expanded clone, and some rows leave it out.

>TRBJ2-2|NA|NA|TRBV28
CASSLRDSLTGELFF
TGTGCCAGCAGTTTAAGAGACTCACTCACCGGGGAGCTGTTTTTT
>TRBJ2-3|TRBD2|NA|TRBV9
CASSTGLAGPTDTQYF
TGTGCCAGCAGCACCGGACTAGCGGGACCCACAGATACGCAGTATTTT
>TRBJ2-7|NA|NA|TRBV5-4
CASSLEPGYEQYF
TGTGCCAGCAGCTTGGAGCCGGGGTACGAGCAGTACTTC
>TRBJ1-2|NA|NA|TRBV28
CASSFPRRTANYGYTF
TGTGCCAGCAGTTTCCCCCGCCGGACAGCTAACTATGGCTACACCTTC
>TRBJ2-5|NA|NA|TRBV5-1
CASSLDAGFETQYF
TGCGCCAGCAGCTTGGACGCGGGGTTCGAGACCCAGTACTTC
>TRBJ1-2|NA|once|TRBV5-4
CASSSATGRLSYGYTF
TGTGCCAGCAGCTCGGCGACAGGTCGACTTTCCTATGGCTACACCTTC
>TRBJ2-7|TRBD1|NA|TRBV19
CASSRQTGFEQYF
TGTGCCAGTAGTAGGCAGACAGGGTTCGAGCAGTACTTC
>TRBJ2-1|NA|NA|TRBV2
CASSERGGGSPAHEQFF
TGTGCCAGCAGTGAACGGGGAGGGGGATCCCCAGCCCATGAGCAGTTCTTC
>TRBJ2-1|TRBD2|once|TRBV11-2
CASSERLANYNEQFF
TGTGCCAGCAGCGAGCGACTAGCCAACTACAATGAGCAGTTCTTC
>TRBJ2-2|TRBD2|NA|TRBV5-4
CASSFFTSGRTGELFF
TGTGCCAGCAGCTTCTTCACTAGCGGTCGGACCGGGGAGCTGTTTTTT
>TRBJ2-7|NA|NA|TRBV11-1
CASSPQTPNYEQYF
TGTGCCAGCAGCCCTCAGACCCCCAACTACGAGCAGTACTTC
>TRBJ2-3|TRBD2|NA|TRBV4-1
CASSQTTSGRVSTDTQYF
TGCGCCAGCAGCCAGACGACGAGCGGGAGGGTAAGCACAGATACGCAGTATTTT
>TRBJ1-3|NA|NA|TRBV7-9
CASSSGEPGNTIYF
TGTGCCAGCAGCTCAGGGGAACCTGGAAACACCATATATTTT
>TRBJ1-4|NA|NA|TRBV14
CASSARAGGEKLFF
TGTGCCAGCAGCGCTCGGGCCGGTGGTGAAAAACTGTTTTTT
>TRBJ2-3|NA|NA|TRBV11-1
CASSPGTDTQYF
TGTGCCAGCAGCCCGGGTACAGATACGCAGTATTTT
>TRBJ2-4|NA|NA|TRBV11-2
CASSLGQVGTKNIQYF
TGTGCCAGCAGCTTAGGACAGGTTGGGACCAAAAACATTCAGTACTTC
>TRBJ1-3|NA|NA|TRBV27
CATWDGKPPSSGNTIYF
TGTGCCACCTGGGACGGAAAACCGCCGAGCTCTGGAAACACCATATATTTT
>TRBJ2-3|TRBD2|NA|TRBV5-1
CASSPGNSGSTDTQYF
TGCGCCAGCAGCCCGGGGAATAGCGGGAGCACAGATACGCAGTATTTT
>TRBJ2-1|TRBD2|NA|TRBV5-1
CASSWGRDIAGYNEQFF
TGCGCCAGCAGCTGGGGTCGTGATATAGCGGGTTACAATGAGCAGTTCTTC
>TRBJ2-7|TRBD1|NA|TRBV7-2
CASRPTQAGGYEQYF
TGTGCCAGCAGACCGACCCAGGCAGGGGGCTACGAGCAGTACTTC
>TRBJ2-4|NA|NA|TRBV30
CAWSGRAAKNIQYF
TGTGCCTGGAGTGGACGGGCCGCAAAAAACATTCAGTACTTC
>TRBJ2-7|NA|NA|TRBV9
CASSASYSPAREQYF
TGTGCCAGCAGCGCCTCATATTCTCCGGCTCGCGAGCAGTACTTC
>TRBJ1-5|NA|NA|TRBV2
CAGKRDSNQPQHF
TGTGCCGGAAAGCGAGATAGCAATCAGCCCCAGCATTTT
>TRBJ2-3|NA|NA|TRBV19
CASSMPTRFTDTQYF
TGTGCCAGTAGTATGCCGACTAGGTTCACAGATACGCAGTATTTT
>TRBJ2-3|TRBD2|NA|TRBV18
CASSPPAGAPDTQYF
TGTGCCAGCTCACCACCTGCGGGAGCCCCAGATACGCAGTATTTT
>TRBJ1-2|NA|NA|TRBV5-4
CASSQTTDGYGYTF
TGTGCCAGCAGCCAGACGACGGACGGGTATGGCTACACCTTC
>TRBJ2-5|TRBD2|NA|TRBV4-1
CASSSPPGTSRETQYF
TGCGCCAGCAGCTCACCACCCGGGACTAGCCGAGAGACCCAGTACTTC
>TRBJ2-1|TRBD2|NA|TRBV27
CASRGGREFYNEQFF
TGTGCCAGCCGGGGGGGGCGGGAGTTCTACAATGAGCAGTTCTTC
>TRBJ1-3|NA|NA|TRBV19
CASSDRRANSGNTIYF
TGTGCCAGTAGTGACCGTCGGGCCAACTCTGGAAACACCATATATTTT
>TRBJ2-5|NA|NA|TRBV5-1
CASSLVGETQYF
TGCGCCAGCAGCTTGGTTGGAGAGACCCAGTACTTC
>TRBJ2-1|TRBD2|NA|TRBV2
CASTYIPGLAGNEQFF
TGTGCCAGCACCTACATACCCGGGCTAGCGGGAAATGAGCAGTTCTTC